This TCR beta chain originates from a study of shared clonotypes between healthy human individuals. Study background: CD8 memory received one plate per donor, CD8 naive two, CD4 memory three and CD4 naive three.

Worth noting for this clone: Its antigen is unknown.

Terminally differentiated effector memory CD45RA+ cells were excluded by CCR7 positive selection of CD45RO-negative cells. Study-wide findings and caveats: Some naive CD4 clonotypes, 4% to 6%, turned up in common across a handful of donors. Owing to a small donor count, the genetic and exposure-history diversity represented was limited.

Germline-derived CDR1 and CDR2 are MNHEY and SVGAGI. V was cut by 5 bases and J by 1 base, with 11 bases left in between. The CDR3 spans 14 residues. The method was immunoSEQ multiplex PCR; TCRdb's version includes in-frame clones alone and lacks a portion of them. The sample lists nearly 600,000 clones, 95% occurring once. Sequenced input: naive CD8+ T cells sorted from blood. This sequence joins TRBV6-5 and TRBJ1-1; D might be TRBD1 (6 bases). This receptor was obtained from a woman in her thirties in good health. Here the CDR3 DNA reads TGTGCCAGCAGTCACGACAGGCGGAACACTGAAGCTTTCTTT. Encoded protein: CASSHDRRNTEAFF.